Described below is a single T cell receptor (beta chain) sequence and its context. How the authors handled the data: Amplifying reference gene primers gave estimates of nucleated cell counts. Clones were sequenced by immunoSEQ multiplex PCR, and TCRdb holds only the in-frame ones, with some missing. V, J and clone size are those of that table, while D and trimming were read from the DNA. The table shows roughly 300,000 clones, with more than 75% occurring only once. Trimming removed 7 bases from V and 8 bases from J; junction bases left unmatched: 5. Germline CDR1 is SEHNR and CDR2 is FQNEAQ (reference sequence). This CDR3 comprises 13 residues. The data are from a study of blood T cell repertoires in COVID-19.

The sequence was obtained from a woman aged 25 to 45 who had recovered from COVID-19. The chain uses TRBV7-9 and TRBJ1-6; 7 bases fit TRBD1. Specimen: PBMCs or T cells enriched from blood (not recorded which). Here the CDR3 DNA reads TGTGCCAGCACTCAGGGGGTTTATTCACCCCTCCACTTT. Amino acid sequence: CASTQGVYSPLHF.